This TCR beta chain was obtained from a study of CD4 T cells in relation to SARS-CoV-2 and coronaviruses. Whole-study context: PBMCs were cultured with antigen for over 8 days before TCR beta sequencing. Study-wide findings and caveats: According to naive versus memory sequencing, detected responses are memory recall, not newly primed. No donor gave both pre-pandemic and post-infection samples.

Turning to this clone: Its cognate antigen is unknown.

Produced via immunoSEQ multiplex PCR; TCRdb's table is partial and in-frame only. The table lists tens of thousands of clones, under 80% of them singletons. For approximately eleven days, roughly 10^5 sorted CD4+ cells grew with T cell-depleted PBMCs and CEF. V was cut by 8 bases and J by 5 bases, with 23 bases left in between. This CDR3 has 16 residues. Per germline, CDR1 KGHDR and CDR2 SFDVKD. The TCR was taken from an adult with COVID-19. The chain is built from TRBV24-1 and TRBJ1-2; D is unresolved. Sequencing was carried out using memory CD4+ T cells from PBMCs, cultured in vitro. The CDR3 nucleotides are TGTGCCACCACTAAGCCCGGGCCCCCTCATCATTATGGCTACACCTTC. This codes for CATTKPGPPHHYGYTF.